The entry that follows covers one TCR beta chain sequence. Antigen specificity is unknown. Running of the assay took place at deep level. This table comes from immunoSEQ multiplex PCR, and its TCRdb copy is limited to in-frame clones, with some not included. The sample holds roughly 2,000,000 clones, about 95% seen once. CD45RO-negative cells were positively selected for CCR7, leaving out terminally differentiated effector memory CD45RA+ cells. The data were obtained in a study of shared clonotypes between healthy human individuals. Turning to the study itself: CD8 memory received one plate per donor, CD8 naive two, CD4 memory three and CD4 naive three.

Study-wide findings and caveats: Naive subsets tended to show greater estimated richness than memory subsets.

Germline V gene sequence: CDR1 SGDLS, CDR2 YYNGEE. V lost 0 bases and J lost 4; bases outside the gene matches: 4. This CDR3 comprises 15 residues. The source is a young man in good health. The sequencing sample was made of naive CD8+ T cells sorted from blood. The rearrangement links TRBV9 to TRBJ2-3; 8 bases map to TRBD2. In DNA, the CDR3 is TGTGCCAGCAGCGTAGACGGGGGGGCTTCAGATACGCAGTATTTT. Its protein is CASSVDGGASDTQYF.